The present T cell receptor beta chain was sequenced within a study of cytomegalovirus exposure and HLA in healthy donors. Study details: Drawn from HLA-typed donors, about 82 million unique TCRs were held in an early data release. The study's findings and limits: In a later analysis, an Asian-associated ancestry cluster reportedly showed fewer N-insertions than the approximately 620-donor mean. Association of 16,951 TCR beta sequences with HLA alleles was found at 0.05 false discovery rate in a later analysis. Near-uniform donor sequencing depth was presumed by presence/absence analyses.

It was with 60 Vbeta and 13 Jbeta primers that the PCR ran. Some clones are missing from TCRdb's copy, which holds only in-frame ones; the method was immunoSEQ multiplex PCR. The table shows approximately 89,000 clones, with around 85% occurring only once. Comments on this clone: Its antigen remains unknown.

With V trimmed by 4 bases and J by 2 bases, 4 bases remained unmatched. Germline CDR1 SGHRS, CDR2 YFSETQ. This CDR3 is built from 16 residues. This chain connects TRBV5-1 to TRBJ2-5; 14 nucleotides match TRBD2. The sample consisted of PBMCs. The receptor was isolated from a man aged 40-49 years in good health and CMV-seropositive. The CDR3 region is CASSQGLAGAQETQYF. The CDR3 DNA reads as TGCGCCAGCAGCCAGGGACTAGCGGGGGCTCAAGAGACCCAGTACTTC.